This T cell receptor beta chain was identified in a study of cytomegalovirus exposure and HLA in healthy donors. Study background: Of the donors genotyped, several hundred in all, over 80% fell in the Caucasian-associated ancestry cluster. Overall study results and limits: The study put 150 to 200 TCR beta chains on its list as cytomegalovirus-associated. Sequence variants that were highly shared formed a cluster that was likely a sequencing artifact.

Comments on this clone: The target antigen is unknown.

Germline-derived CDR1 and CDR2 are SNHLY and FYNNEI. The CDR3 loop spans 14 amino acids. J was trimmed by 4 bases and V by 7 bases; bases with no gene match: 7. It was with 60 Vbeta and 13 Jbeta primers that the PCR ran. Profiled with immunoSEQ multiplex PCR; TCRdb holds only in-frame clones, not every one. The sample consists of fewer than 200,000 clones, less than 75% of them appearing once. The chain carries TRBV2 and TRBJ2-5, with TRBD2 matching 9 bases. This TCR derives from a girl aged 10 to 17 in good health and CMV-seronegative. Sequencing was performed on PBMCs. The CDR3 sequence is CASTGTSFTETQYF. The CDR3 bases are TGTGCCAGCACCGGGACTAGCTTTACAGAGACCCAGTACTTC.